This TCR beta chain was recovered during a study of cytomegalovirus exposure and HLA in healthy donors. The CDR3 consists of 19 residues. With 4 bases removed from V and 0 bases from J, the gap between germline ends came to 22 bases. Germline CDR1 MDHEN, CDR2 SYDVKM. This PCR relied on a set of 60 Vbeta primers and 13 Jbeta primers. The protocol was immunoSEQ multiplex PCR, while the TCRdb copy is restricted to in-frame clones and leaves out a portion. Of around 94,000 clones detected, over 60% appear once; the ten largest clones hold roughly 8.9%. Study conclusions and caveats: TCR beta chains associated with HLA were, in a later analysis, more clonally expanded than equally common others.

For this clone: Its antigen is as yet unknown.

Sequenced sample: PBMCs. V and J are TRBV28 and TRBJ1-5, with a tentative D call TRBD1 (6 bases). This clonotype was obtained from a male donor in good health and CMV-seropositive. The chain's CDR3 is CASSSGSGAGAYSNQPQHF. The CDR3 nucleotides are TGTGCCAGCAGTTCCGGCAGCGGGGCAGGGGCTTATAGCAATCAGCCCCAGCATTTT.